One and the same sample provided the 21 T cell receptor beta chains below, sequenced in a study of blood T cell repertoires in COVID-19. Clones were read by immunoSEQ multiplex PCR, and TCRdb kept only the in-frame ones, dropping some. The table lists 130,000 or so clones, roughly four fifths of them singletons. The source material was peripheral blood. The receptors come from a human donor in a cohort sampled during active COVID-19.

The chain joins TRBV9 to TRBJ2-3; a weak D match, TRBD1 (5 bases). The CDR3 is made up of 15 amino acids. CDR1 and CDR2 from the germline V gene are SGDLS and YYNGEE. Trimming removed 0 bases from V and 4 bases from J, with 12 bases in between. The CDR3 region is CASSVAVLGADTQYF. In nucleotides, the CDR3 is TGTGCCAGCAGCGTAGCTGTGCTAGGGGCAGATACGCAGTATTTT.

The chain combines TRBV14 with TRBJ2-7; D is uncertain. Trimming stripped 6 bases from V and 2 bases from J, with 5 bases between. This CDR3 has 11 residues. Germline CDR1 is SGHDN and CDR2 is FVKESK. The CDR3 spells CASSRAYEQYF. In DNA form, the CDR3 reads TGTGCCAGCAGTCGGGCCTACGAGCAGTACTTC.

The chain combines TRBV3-1 (or the pseudogene TRBV3-2) with TRBJ1-2; TRBD1 matches 7 bases. The CDR3 is 13 residues long. The V segment lost 4 bases and the J segment 8 bases; nucleotides outside the gene matches: 7. Per the germline V gene, CDR1 is LGHDT and CDR2 is YNNKEL (reference sequence). CDR3 amino acids: CASSPRQGEGYTF. The DNA for the CDR3 is TGTGCCAGCAGCCCACGACAGGGCGAAGGCTACACCTTC.

The chain recombines TRBV3-1 (or the pseudogene TRBV3-2) with TRBJ2-5; the match to TRBD2 covers 9 bases. The V segment lost 0 bases and the J segment 5 bases; nucleotides outside the gene matches: 7. The CDR3 is made up of 16 amino acids. In germline, CDR1 is LGHDT, CDR2 YNNKEL (reference sequence). CDR3 coding DNA: TGTGCCAGCAGCCAAGATTTCGCGGGAGGGGGGGAGACCCAGTACTTC. It codes for CASSQDFAGGGETQYF.

The chain couples TRBV7-2 to TRBJ2-5, with TRBD2 matching over 7 bases. CDR3 length: 16 amino acids. J lost 5 bases, V lost 1 base, and 10 bases had no gene match. Germline V lookup: CDR1 SGHTA, CDR2 FQGNSA. This CDR3 reads CASSLGGGSWLETQYF. CDR3 DNA sequence: TGTGCCAGCAGCTTAGGAGGCGGGAGTTGGTTGGAGACCCAGTACTTC.

J is TRBJ2-7 and V is TRBV5-1; 11 nucleotides match TRBD1. In germline, CDR1 is SGHRS, CDR2 YFSETQ. After removal of 3 bases from V and 2 bases from J, the junction contained 7 bases not matched to a gene. The CDR3 length is 16 residues. CDR3 sequence (DNA): TGCGCCAGCAGCTGGGACGGGACAGGGGGAACCTACGAGCAGTACTTC. Protein: CASSWDGTGGTYEQYF.

The chain combines TRBV12-5 with TRBJ2-7; D call uncertain. CDR3 length equals 12 residues. CDR1 and CDR2 (germline): LGHNT, FRNRAP. Trimming took off 6 bases at V and 6 bases at J, with 12 bases between the two ends. CDR3 region: CASGPTTREQYF. CDR3 coding DNA: TGTGCTAGTGGCCCTACTACACGCGAGCAGTACTTC.

This clone has only one observation. The rearrangement uses TRBV19 and TRBJ1-5; maybe TRBD1 (5 bases). The CDR3 contains 18 residues. V lost 6 bases to trimming and J lost 5 bases, with 26 bases between them. Germline V gene sequence: CDR1 LNHDA, CDR2 SQIVND (reference sequence). CDR3 DNA sequence: TGTGCCAGTAGGCCCGGGGACTGGTCAGGTGGTGCGGATCAGCCCCAGCATTTT. As protein: CASRPGDWSGGADQPQHF.

The chain carries TRBV29-1 and TRBJ2-1, with 7 bases identical to TRBD2. The CDR3 runs to 16 residues. J gave up 10 bases and V 7 bases, and 22 bases lay outside the gene matches. Germline lookup yields CDR1 SQVTM and CDR2 ANQGSEA. The CDR3 spells CSGTTGRLAGGGEQFF. The DNA for the CDR3 is TGCAGCGGCACGACCGGCCGACTAGCTGGCGGTGGCGAGCAGTTCTTC.

This sequence joins TRBV28 and TRBJ2-7; D remains ambiguous. From germline, CDR1 is MDHEN and CDR2 SYDVKM. With 4 bases removed from V and 4 bases from J, the gap between germline ends came to 14 bases. The CDR3 runs to 14 residues. The CDR3 reads CASSSPGVVYEQYF. The CDR3 nucleotides are TGTGCCAGCAGTTCCCCCGGAGTCGTTTACGAGCAGTACTTC.

The chain uses TRBV5-1 and TRBJ2-3; no clear D. CDR3 length: 14 amino acids. V lost 3 bases and J 0 bases, leaving 8 bases between the germline ends. Germline lookup yields CDR1 SGHRS and CDR2 YFSETQ. Here the CDR3 DNA reads TGCGCCAGCAGCTCCGTCACAAGCACAGATACGCAGTATTTT. Protein product: CASSSVTSTDTQYF.

This chain uses TRBV7-2 with TRBJ1-2; 10 nucleotides line up with TRBD1. The germline V gene has CDR1 SGHTA and CDR2 FQGNSA. J lost 4 bases, V lost 2 bases, and 4 bases had no gene match. The CDR3 has 15 residues. The CDR3 loop reads CASSLRDRGPYGYTF. CDR3 in DNA: TGTGCCAGCAGCTTAAGGGACAGGGGCCCCTATGGCTACACCTTC.

The chain joins TRBV11-1 to TRBJ2-2; TRBD2 aligns across 7 bases. After removal of 1 base from V and 6 bases from J, the junction contained 8 bases not matched to a gene. This CDR3 comprises 16 residues. Germline CDR1 reads SGHAT; CDR2 reads FQDESV (reference sequence). The CDR3 nucleotides read TGTGCCAGCAGCTTAGGTCTTGGGAGGGTTTCCGGGGAGCTGTTTTTT. It translates to CASSLGLGRVSGELFF.

The chain joins TRBV6-1 to TRBJ1-5; possible D gene TRBD1, 6 bases. The CDR3 totals 13 residues. Per germline, CDR1 MNHNS and CDR2 SASEGT. The germline V and J ends were trimmed by 5 bases and 4 bases, with 9 bases remaining between them. The DNA of the CDR3 is TGTGCCAGCAGTAACAGGGAGAATCAGCCCCAGCATTTT. This sequence encodes CASSNRENQPQHF.

V usage is TRBV4-2 and J usage is TRBJ2-7, with 11 bases matching TRBD2. With 1 base clipped from V and 2 bases from J, the junction kept 4 bases outside the gene matches. The V gene's germline CDR1 is LGHNA and CDR2 YNFKEQ. This CDR3 has 16 residues. CDR3: CASSQASGRNTYEQYF. CDR3 coding DNA: TGTGCCAGCAGCCAAGCTAGCGGGAGGAATACCTACGAGCAGTACTTC.

This clone has more than one count but fewer than ten. The chain carries TRBV15 and TRBJ2-1; D might be TRBD1 (5 bases). This CDR3 is built from 12 residues. Germline values: CDR1 LNHNV, CDR2 YYDKDF (reference sequence). V lost 0 bases to trimming and J lost 16 bases, with 13 bases between them. In nucleotides, the CDR3 is TGTGCCACCAGCAGAGATAGGGGTCGGTACTTCTTC. Encoded protein: CATSRDRGRYFF.

The rearrangement uses TRBV7-9 and TRBJ2-7; possibly TRBD2 for D (5 bases). The CDR3 totals 13 residues. The ends were cut back, 1 base at V and 6 bases at J, with 10 bases in the middle. Germline V gives CDR1 SEHNR, CDR2 FQNEAQ (reference sequence). As DNA, the CDR3 is TGTGCCAGCAGCTTAGTGGTAGAGGGCGAGCAGTACTTC. This encodes CASSLVVEGEQYF.

The chain links TRBV9 to TRBJ2-1; D gene uncertain. Germline CDR1 SGDLS, CDR2 YYNGEE. The CDR3 loop spans 12 amino acids. With 1 base removed from V and 7 bases from J, the gap between germline ends came to 6 bases. The CDR3 nucleotides read TGTGCCAGCAGCGTATCAGGTAATGAGCAGTTCTTC. This gives the protein CASSVSGNEQFF.

CDR3 sequence: CASRSPGQTGYTF. DNA of the CDR3: TGTGCCAGTAGATCTCCGGGACAGACGGGCTACACCTTC. V and J are TRBV19 and TRBJ1-2, with 7 positions matching TRBD1. Germline loops: CDR1 LNHDA, CDR2 SQIVND (reference sequence). The ends lost 6 bases at V and 8 bases at J; junction bases unmatched: 9. The CDR3 runs 13 residues.

This sequence joins TRBV9 and TRBJ2-3; 7 bases fit TRBD1. Germline trimming cut 0 bases from V and 4 bases from J; bases unmatched to any gene: 2. This CDR3 is 14 amino acids long. The germline V gene encodes CDR1 SGDLS and CDR2 YYNGEE. CDR3 loop: CASSVGDRPDTQYF. CDR3 nucleotide sequence: TGTGCCAGCAGCGTAGGGGACAGACCAGATACGCAGTATTTT.

This clone was picked up a small number of times. The chain has TRBV9 and TRBJ2-3; 11 bases are shared with TRBD2. Germline loops: CDR1 SGDLS, CDR2 YYNGEE. J gave up 4 bases and V 0 bases, and 4 bases lay outside the gene matches. This CDR3 comprises 16 residues. CDR3 residues: CASSVGGTSGPDTQYF. DNA for the CDR3: TGTGCCAGCAGCGTAGGGGGGACTAGCGGACCAGATACGCAGTATTTT.